One sample yielded the 11 T cell receptor beta chains listed below, sequenced in a study of response to subunit inactivated influenza vaccine. In TCRdb, the RT-PCR reads were re-called with MiXCR into one record per CDR3 protein. The data show over 450,000 distinct CDR3 sequences, 10% to 15% seen once. The sample here was PBMCs from blood, taken roughly 45 days after vaccination. The receptors stem from a man aged 50 to 60 who received an inactivated influenza vaccine.

This clonotype was seen a few times. V is TRBV20-1 and J is TRBJ2-1; 9 positions agree with TRBD2. This CDR3 comprises 19 residues. Germline CDR1 DFQATT, CDR2 SNEGSKA (reference sequence). Trimming cost V 0 bases and J 1 base; bases outside gene matches: 13. The CDR3 DNA reads TGCAGTGCTAGAGATGGCCTCGCTTTTAGCGGGAGATCCTACAATGAGCAGTTCTTC. This encodes CSARDGLAFSGRSYNEQFF.

The chain employs TRBV20-1 and TRBJ2-2, with a weak D call TRBD1 (6 bases). This CDR3 is built from 15 residues. Germline V gives CDR1 DFQATT, CDR2 SNEGSKA (reference sequence). The ends were cut back, 5 bases at V and 7 bases at J, with 20 bases in the middle. The CDR3 loop reads CSAVNPLGADGELFF. The CDR3 DNA reads as TGCAGTGCTGTCAACCCACTGGGGGCGGACGGGGAGCTGTTTTTT.

J is TRBJ2-5 and V is TRBV7-6; weak D call: TRBD2 (5 bases). Germline assignment: CDR1 SGHVS and CDR2 FNYEAQ. CDR3 length: 13 residues. V was shortened by 4 bases and J by 4 bases, with 10 bases between the two germline ends. The CDR3 protein is CASSWAGGETQYF. The CDR3 nucleotides read TGTGCCAGCAGCTGGGCAGGAGGAGAGACCCAGTACTTC.

This clonotype showed up just a few times. The chain links TRBV12-3 or TRBV12-4 to TRBJ2-3, with D perhaps TRBD1 (6 bases). There are 15 residues in the CDR3. V was trimmed by 4 bases and J by 6 bases, leaving 17 bases between them. The CDR3 is CASSSRTVDWDTQYF. The DNA of the CDR3 is TGTGCCAGCAGTTCCCGGACAGTTGATTGGGATACGCAGTATTTT.

In this sample, this clonotype turned up a few times. The chain joins TRBV6-1 to TRBJ2-1, with 7 bases matching TRBD2. Trimming at V came to 6 bases and at J to 7 bases, leaving 9 bases not matched to a gene. This CDR3 region has 14 residues. Germline CDR1 is MNHNS and CDR2 is SASEGT. The CDR3 loop is CASRERGPENEQFF. As DNA, the CDR3 is TGTGCCAGCAGGGAGCGGGGCCCGGAGAATGAGCAGTTCTTC.

The chain combines TRBV14 with TRBJ2-4; D possibly uses TRBD1 or TRBD2 (5 bases each). CDR3 length: 15 amino acids. The germline V and J ends were trimmed by 1 base and 2 bases, with 9 bases remaining between them. Germline CDR1 SGHDN, CDR2 FVKESK. CDR3 loop: CASSQVGGTKNIQYF. The CDR3 DNA follows: TGTGCCAGCAGCCAAGTTGGGGGAACCAAAAACATTCAGTACTTC.

The genes are TRBV5-5 and TRBJ2-3, with 10 bases matching TRBD2. Germline lookup yields CDR1 SGHKS and CDR2 YYEKEE (reference sequence). V gave up 0 bases and J gave up 2 bases; unmatched junction bases: 6. The CDR3 has 17 residues. The CDR3 protein is CASSLVSGRSTTDTQYF. The CDR3 DNA follows: TGTGCCAGCAGCTTGGTTAGCGGGAGGTCCACCACAGATACGCAGTATTTT.

This clonotype appeared many times. The chain uses TRBV7-6 and TRBJ1-2, with D possibly being TRBD1 (5 bases). The CDR3 has 13 residues. The V and J ends lost 4 bases and 8 bases respectively, with 14 bases between them. CDR1 is SGHVS, CDR2 FNYEAQ, per germline. The chain's CDR3 is CASSSRGDRGYTF. The CDR3 DNA sequence: TGTGCCAGCAGCTCCCGGGGGGATCGGGGCTACACCTTC.

The chain has TRBV9 and TRBJ1-6; D is unclear. This CDR3 spans 13 amino acids. The V and J ends lost 0 bases and 7 bases respectively, with 5 bases between them. CDR1 and CDR2 (germline): SGDLS, YYNGEE. CDR3: CASSVDQNSPLHF. In DNA form, the CDR3 reads TGTGCCAGCAGCGTAGACCAGAATTCACCCCTCCACTTT.

On this clonotype: The junction departs from germline at one end; a sequencing error may be responsible. The chain recombines TRBV5-1 with TRBJ1-4; no reliable D call. There are 14 residues in the CDR3. Germline CDR1 and CDR2: SGHRS and YFSETQ. The CDR3 DNA reads TGCGCCAGCAGCTTGGCGTCAACGAATGAAAAACTGTTTTTT. It codes for CASSLASTNEKLFF.

This clonotype was detected many times. The chain has TRBV7-9 and TRBJ2-5; no clear D. Germline V gives CDR1 SEHNR, CDR2 FQNEAQ (reference sequence). The CDR3 spans 13 residues. Trimming left V 5 bases short and J 5 bases short, with 12 bases between. The CDR3 nucleotides are TGTGCCAGCAGCCAGGTGTTGTGGGAGACCCAGTACTTC. Translated: CASSQVLWETQYF.